The T cell receptor (beta chain) under discussion was sequenced for a study of a mutant IDH1 vaccine in newly diagnosed glioma. Study details: Administration of eight vaccinations to patients took place in weeks 1, 3, 5, 7, 11, 15, 19, 23. The treated group averaged about 41 years old and was roughly 60% male, about 40% female.

Details on this clone: Its matching antigen is unknown.

This CDR3 region has 20 residues. TCRdb's table, derived via immunoSEQ multiplex PCR, lists solely in-frame clones and lacks some. Here the sample spans around 56,000 clones, roughly 82% being singletons. Sample time point: week 5, during vaccination. Doses comprised 300 ug of mutant IDH1 20-mer peptide each, plus topical imiquimod. The sequence was obtained from a woman in her late teens or twenties with glioma. Some clones in this sample may be carry-over from other donors' samples. V is TRBV1 and J is TRBJ1-4. TRBV1 constitutes a pseudogene. The sequences come from PBMCs, collected from a glioma patient whose treatment included an IDH1 peptide vaccine. The CDR3 loop reads CTSSQDGDPVSCDRGEKLFF. The CDR3 coding sequence is TGCACCAGCAGCCAAGATGGGGACCCGGTATCTTGCGACCGGGGTGAAAAACTGTTTTTT.